This T cell receptor (beta chain) was captured by sequencing in a study of shared clonotypes between healthy human individuals. Sequencing was performed with immunoSEQ multiplex PCR; in TCRdb, only in-frame clones are kept and a portion is missing. The sample has hundreds of thousands of clones; less than 85% are singletons. The CDR3 contains 13 residues. V was clipped by 4 bases and J by 0 bases, with 6 bases between them. CDR1 and CDR2 from the germline V gene are KGHSH and LQKENI. The chain employs TRBV18 and TRBJ1-1, with D unresolved. Sequencing was done on a sample of memory CD4+ T cells sorted from blood. Sample subset: CD45RA-negative fraction. The TCR sequence derives from a man aged 25-40 years in good health. Here the CDR3 reads CASSLDLNTEAFF. Written as DNA, the CDR3 is TGTGCCAGCTCACTTGACCTGAACACTGAAGCTTTCTTT.